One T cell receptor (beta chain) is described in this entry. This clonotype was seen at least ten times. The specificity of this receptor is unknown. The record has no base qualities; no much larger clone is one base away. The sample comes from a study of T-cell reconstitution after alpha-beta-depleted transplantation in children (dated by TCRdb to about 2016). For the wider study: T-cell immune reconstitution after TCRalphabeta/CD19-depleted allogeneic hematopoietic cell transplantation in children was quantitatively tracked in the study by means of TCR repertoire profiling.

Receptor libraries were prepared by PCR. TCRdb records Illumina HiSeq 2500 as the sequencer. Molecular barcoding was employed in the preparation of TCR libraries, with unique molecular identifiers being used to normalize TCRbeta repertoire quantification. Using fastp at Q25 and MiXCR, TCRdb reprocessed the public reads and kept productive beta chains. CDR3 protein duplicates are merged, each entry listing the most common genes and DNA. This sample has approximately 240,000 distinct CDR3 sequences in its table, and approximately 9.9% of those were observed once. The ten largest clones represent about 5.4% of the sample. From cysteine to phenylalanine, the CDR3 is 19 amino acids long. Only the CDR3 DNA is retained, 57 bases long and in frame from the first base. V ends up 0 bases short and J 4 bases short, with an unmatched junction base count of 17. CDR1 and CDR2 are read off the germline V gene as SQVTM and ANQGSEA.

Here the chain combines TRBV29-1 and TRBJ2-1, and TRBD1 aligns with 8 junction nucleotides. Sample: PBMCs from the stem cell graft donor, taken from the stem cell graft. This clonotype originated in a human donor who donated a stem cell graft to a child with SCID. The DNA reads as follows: TGCAGCGTTGAAGATCTTCGGGGTCTCCGGGACAGGCGTTACAATGAGCAGTTCTTC. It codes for CSVEDLRGLRDRRYNEQFF.